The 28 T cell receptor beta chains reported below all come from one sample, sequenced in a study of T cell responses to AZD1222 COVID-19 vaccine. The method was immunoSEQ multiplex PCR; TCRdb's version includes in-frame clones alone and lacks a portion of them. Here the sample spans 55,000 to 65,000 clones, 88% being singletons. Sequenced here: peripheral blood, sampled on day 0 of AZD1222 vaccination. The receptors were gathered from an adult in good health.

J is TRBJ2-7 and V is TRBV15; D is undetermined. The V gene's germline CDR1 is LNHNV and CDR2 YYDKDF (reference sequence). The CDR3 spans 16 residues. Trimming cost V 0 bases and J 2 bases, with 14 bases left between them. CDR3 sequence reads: CATSRERRMSTYEQYF. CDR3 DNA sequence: TGTGCCACCAGCAGAGAACGGCGGATGTCCACCTACGAGCAGTACTTC.

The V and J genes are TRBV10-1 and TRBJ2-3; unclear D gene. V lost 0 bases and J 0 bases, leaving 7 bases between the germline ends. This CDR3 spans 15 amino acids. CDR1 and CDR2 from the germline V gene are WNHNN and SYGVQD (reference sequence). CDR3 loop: CASSESGLSTDTQYF. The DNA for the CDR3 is TGCGCCAGCAGTGAGTCAGGGTTGAGCACAGATACGCAGTATTTT.

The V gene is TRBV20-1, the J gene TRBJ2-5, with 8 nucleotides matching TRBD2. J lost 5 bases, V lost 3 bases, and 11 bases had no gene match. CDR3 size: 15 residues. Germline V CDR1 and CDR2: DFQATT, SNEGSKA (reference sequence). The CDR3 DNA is TGCAGTGCTAGTCCAATTAGCGGGGAATGGGAGACCCAGTACTTC. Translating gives CSASPISGEWETQYF.

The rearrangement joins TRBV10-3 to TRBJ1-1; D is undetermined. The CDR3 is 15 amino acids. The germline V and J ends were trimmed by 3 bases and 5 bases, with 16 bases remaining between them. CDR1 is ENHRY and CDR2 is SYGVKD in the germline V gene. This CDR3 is CAISDPGGMGTEAFF. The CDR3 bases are TGTGCCATCAGTGACCCGGGAGGGATGGGAACTGAAGCTTTCTTT.

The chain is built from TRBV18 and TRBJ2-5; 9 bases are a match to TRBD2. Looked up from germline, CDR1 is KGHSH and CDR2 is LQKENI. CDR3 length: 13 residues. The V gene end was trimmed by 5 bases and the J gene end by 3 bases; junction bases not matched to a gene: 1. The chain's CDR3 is CASSSSGKETQYF. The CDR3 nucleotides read TGTGCCAGCTCATCTAGCGGGAAAGAGACCCAGTACTTC.

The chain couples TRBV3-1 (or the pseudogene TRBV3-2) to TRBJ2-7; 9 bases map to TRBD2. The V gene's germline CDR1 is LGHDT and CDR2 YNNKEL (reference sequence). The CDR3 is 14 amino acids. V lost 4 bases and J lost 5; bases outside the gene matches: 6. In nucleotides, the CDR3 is TGTGCCAGCAGCCCCGGGGCGGGAGGGGACGAGCAGTACTTC. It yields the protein CASSPGAGGDEQYF.

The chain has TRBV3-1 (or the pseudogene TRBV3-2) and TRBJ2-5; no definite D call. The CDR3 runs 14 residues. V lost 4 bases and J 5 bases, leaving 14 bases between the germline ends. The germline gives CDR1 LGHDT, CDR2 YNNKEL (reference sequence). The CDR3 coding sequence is TGTGCCAGCAGCCCGTATTCAGGACGGGAGACCCAGTACTTC. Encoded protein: CASSPYSGRETQYF.

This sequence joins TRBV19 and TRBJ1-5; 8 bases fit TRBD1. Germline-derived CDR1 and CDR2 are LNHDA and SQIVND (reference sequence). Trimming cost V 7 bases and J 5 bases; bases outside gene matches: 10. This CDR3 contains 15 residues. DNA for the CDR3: TGTGCCAGTACCTCAGGACAGGGAGGGGATCAGCCCCAGCATTTT. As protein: CASTSGQGGDQPQHF.

The CDR3 DNA reads as TGTGCCAGCAGTCCCTGGGGGAGCTCGTACAATGAGCAGTTCTTC. Amino acid sequence: CASSPWGSSYNEQFF. The genes are TRBV6-2 or TRBV6-3 and TRBJ2-1, with D perhaps matching TRBD1 or TRBD2 (5 bases each). The CDR3 sequence is 15 residues long. V shed 5 bases and J shed 4 bases, with 15 bases lying between them. Germline assignment: CDR1 MNHEY and CDR2 SVGEGT.

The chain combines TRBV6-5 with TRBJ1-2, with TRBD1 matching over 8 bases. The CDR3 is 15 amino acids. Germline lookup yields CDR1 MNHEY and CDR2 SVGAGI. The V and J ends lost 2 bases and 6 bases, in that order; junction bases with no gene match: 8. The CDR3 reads CASSYAGQGVDGYTF. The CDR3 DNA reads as TGTGCCAGCAGTTACGCCGGACAGGGTGTGGATGGCTACACCTTC.

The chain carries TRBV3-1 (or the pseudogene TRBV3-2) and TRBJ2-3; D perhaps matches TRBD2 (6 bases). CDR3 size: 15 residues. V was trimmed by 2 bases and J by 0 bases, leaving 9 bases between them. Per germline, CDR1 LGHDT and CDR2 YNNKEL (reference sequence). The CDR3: CASSQPSGSTDTQYF. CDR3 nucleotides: TGTGCCAGCAGCCAACCAAGCGGGAGCACAGATACGCAGTATTTT.

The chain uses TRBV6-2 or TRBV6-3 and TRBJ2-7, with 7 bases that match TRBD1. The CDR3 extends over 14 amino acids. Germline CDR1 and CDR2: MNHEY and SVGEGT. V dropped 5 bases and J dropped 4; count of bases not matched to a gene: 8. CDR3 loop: CASSIQGQIYEQYF. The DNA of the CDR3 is TGTGCCAGCAGTATCCAGGGACAGATATACGAGCAGTACTTC.

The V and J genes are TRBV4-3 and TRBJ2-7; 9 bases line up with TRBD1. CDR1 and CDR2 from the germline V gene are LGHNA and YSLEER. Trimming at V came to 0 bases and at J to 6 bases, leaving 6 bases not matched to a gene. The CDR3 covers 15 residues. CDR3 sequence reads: CASSQDGDRVVEQYF. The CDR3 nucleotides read TGCGCCAGCAGCCAAGATGGGGACAGGGTCGTCGAGCAGTACTTC.

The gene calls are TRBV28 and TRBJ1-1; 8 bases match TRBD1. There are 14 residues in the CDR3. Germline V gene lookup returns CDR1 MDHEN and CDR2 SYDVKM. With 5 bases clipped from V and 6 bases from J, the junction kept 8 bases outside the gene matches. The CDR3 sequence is CASSIRQGRSEAFF. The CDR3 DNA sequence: TGTGCCAGCAGTATTAGACAGGGGAGGTCTGAAGCTTTCTTT.

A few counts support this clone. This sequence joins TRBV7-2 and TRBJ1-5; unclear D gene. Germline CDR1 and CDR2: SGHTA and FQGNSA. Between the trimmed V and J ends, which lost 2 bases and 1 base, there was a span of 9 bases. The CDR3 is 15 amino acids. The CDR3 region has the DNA TGTGCCAGCAGCTTAAGCAGCGGAAGCAATCAGCCCCAGCATTTT. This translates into CASSLSSGSNQPQHF.

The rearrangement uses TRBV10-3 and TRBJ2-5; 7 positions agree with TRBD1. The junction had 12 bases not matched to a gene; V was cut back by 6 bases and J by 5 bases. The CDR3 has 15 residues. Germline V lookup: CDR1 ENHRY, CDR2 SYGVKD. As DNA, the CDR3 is TGTGCCATCAGGTCCACAGGGGCAGTTGGGGAGACCCAGTACTTC. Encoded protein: CAIRSTGAVGETQYF.

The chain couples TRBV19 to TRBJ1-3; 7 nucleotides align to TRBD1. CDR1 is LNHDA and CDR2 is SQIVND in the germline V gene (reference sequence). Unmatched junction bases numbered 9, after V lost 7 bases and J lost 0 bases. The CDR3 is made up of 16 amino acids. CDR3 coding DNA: TGTGCCAGTACCTCAGGGGGACCGATCTCTGGAAACACCATATATTTT. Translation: CASTSGGPISGNTIYF.

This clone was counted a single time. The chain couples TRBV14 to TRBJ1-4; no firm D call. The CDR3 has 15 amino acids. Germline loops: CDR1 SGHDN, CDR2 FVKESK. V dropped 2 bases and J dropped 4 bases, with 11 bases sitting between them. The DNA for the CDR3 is TGTGCCAGCAGCCAACAACCGGGGTATAATGAAAAACTGTTTTTT. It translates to CASSQQPGYNEKLFF.

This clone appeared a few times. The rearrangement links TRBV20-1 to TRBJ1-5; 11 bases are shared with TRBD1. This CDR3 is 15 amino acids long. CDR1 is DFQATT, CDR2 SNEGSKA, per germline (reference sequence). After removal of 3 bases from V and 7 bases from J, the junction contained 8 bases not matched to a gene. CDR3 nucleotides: TGCAGTGCTAGTGAGGACAGGGGGCTGTACCAGCCCCAGCATTTT. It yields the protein CSASEDRGLYQPQHF.

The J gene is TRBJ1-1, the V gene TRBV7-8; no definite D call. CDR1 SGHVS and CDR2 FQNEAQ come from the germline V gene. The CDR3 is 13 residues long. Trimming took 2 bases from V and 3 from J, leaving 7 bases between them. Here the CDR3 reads CASSLTPDTEAFF. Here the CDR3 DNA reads TGTGCCAGCAGCTTAACACCGGACACTGAAGCTTTCTTT.

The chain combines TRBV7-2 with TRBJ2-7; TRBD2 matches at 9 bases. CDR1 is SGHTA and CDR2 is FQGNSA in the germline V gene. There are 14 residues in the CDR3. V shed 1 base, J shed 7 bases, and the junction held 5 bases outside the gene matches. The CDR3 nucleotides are TGTGCCAGCAGCTTAGTTAGTAGCGGGGGAGAGCAGTACTTC. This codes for CASSLVSSGGEQYF.

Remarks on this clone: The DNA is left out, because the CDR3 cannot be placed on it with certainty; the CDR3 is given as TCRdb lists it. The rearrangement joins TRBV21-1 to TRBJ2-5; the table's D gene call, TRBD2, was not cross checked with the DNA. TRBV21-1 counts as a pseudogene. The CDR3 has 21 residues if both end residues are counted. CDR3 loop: CASSKVGPGTSGSLRHETQYF.

The CDR3 region has the DNA TGCGCCAGCAGCGCGACAGGGTTGTTCACAGATACGCAGTATTTT. Amino acids: CASSATGLFTDTQYF. V usage is TRBV4-1 and J usage is TRBJ2-3; the match to TRBD1 covers 7 bases. Trimming removed 5 bases from V and 2 bases from J; junction bases left unmatched: 7. The germline CDR1 and CDR2 sequences are MGHRA and YSYEKL. The CDR3 is made up of 15 amino acids.

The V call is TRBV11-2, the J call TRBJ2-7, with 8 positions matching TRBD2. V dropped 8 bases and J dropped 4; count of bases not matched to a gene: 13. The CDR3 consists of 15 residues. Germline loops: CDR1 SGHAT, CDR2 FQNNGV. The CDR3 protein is CASASPREGFYEQYF. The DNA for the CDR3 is TGTGCCAGCGCCTCCCCCCGGGAGGGTTTTTACGAGCAGTACTTC.

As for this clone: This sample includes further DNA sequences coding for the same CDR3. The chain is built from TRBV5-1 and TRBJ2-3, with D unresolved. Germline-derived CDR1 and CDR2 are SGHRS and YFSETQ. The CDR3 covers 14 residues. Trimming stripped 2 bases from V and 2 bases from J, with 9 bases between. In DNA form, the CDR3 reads TGCGCCAGCAGCTTACAGCAGCTCACAGATACGCAGTATTTT. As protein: CASSLQQLTDTQYF.

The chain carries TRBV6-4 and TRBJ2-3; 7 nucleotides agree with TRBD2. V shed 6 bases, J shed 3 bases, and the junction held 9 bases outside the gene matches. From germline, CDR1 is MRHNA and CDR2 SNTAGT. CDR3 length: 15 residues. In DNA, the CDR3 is TGTGCCAGCAGCGTGGGGCGGGAGCGTACAGATACGCAGTATTTT. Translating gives CASSVGRERTDTQYF.

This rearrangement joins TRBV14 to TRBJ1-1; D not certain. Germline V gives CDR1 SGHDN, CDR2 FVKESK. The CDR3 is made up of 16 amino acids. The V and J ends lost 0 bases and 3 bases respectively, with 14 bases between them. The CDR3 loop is CASSQDYARRDTEAFF. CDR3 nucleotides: TGTGCCAGCAGCCAAGATTACGCACGAAGAGACACTGAAGCTTTCTTT.

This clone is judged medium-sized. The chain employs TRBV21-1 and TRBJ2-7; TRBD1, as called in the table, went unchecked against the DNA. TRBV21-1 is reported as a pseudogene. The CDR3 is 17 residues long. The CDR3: CASSTTGRGDSLYEQYF. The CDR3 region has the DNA TGTGCCAGCAGCACTACCGGGAGAGGGGACAGCCTATACGAGCAGTACTTC.